A selection of T cell receptor beta chains follows, all from one sample in a study of T cells expressing NK-cell markers. TCRdb reprocessed the 5' RACE reads and reports one entry per CDR3 protein, with no DNA. This listing includes around 550,000 distinct CDR3 sequences. Sequencing used blood T cells: a sorted CD56 or NKG2C T cell subset, CD4+ or CD8+ T cells, or bulk PBMC T cells (not recorded which). Source of these receptors: a young man in good health. Each CDR3 is given with its conserved first and last residue. Fields, in order: V gene, J gene, CDR3 protein.

TRBV20-1	TRBJ2-3	CSARELTGPGHTQYF
TRBV20-1	TRBJ1-1	CSAYQHGTEAFF
TRBV29-1	TRBJ1-2	CSVEGQDNYGYTF
TRBV3-1	TRBJ2-2	CASSQGTGVNTGELFF
TRBV20-1	TRBJ2-7	CSAPKAGEAYEQYF
TRBV20-1	TRBJ2-1	CSATGPPSDEQFF
TRBV30	TRBJ2-5	CAWRFPGGETQYF
TRBV7-6	TRBJ2-1	CASSSSAPNEQFF
TRBV2	TRBJ2-1	CASKGGRYNEQFF
TRBV12-3/TRBV12-4	TRBJ2-3	CASSSYRLAGVLDTQYF
TRBV10-2	TRBJ2-2	CASREPGLTGELFF
TRBV4-1	TRBJ2-1	CASSQEGGQVYNEQFF
TRBV12-3/TRBV12-4	TRBJ2-1	CASSPGGTSGLNEQFF
TRBV29-1	TRBJ2-5	CSVEDLGGRASEETQYF
TRBV20-1	TRBJ2-1	CSASGVRVPNEQFF
TRBV29-1	TRBJ1-3	CSVLEGHSGNTIYF
TRBV6-1	TRBJ2-3	CASSASLAGGTDTQYF
TRBV5-1	TRBJ2-3	CASSLLAGATDTQYF
TRBV7-8	TRBJ2-7	CASSLATRLAAPEQYF
TRBV5-1	TRBJ2-3	CASRSSGVTSTDTQYF
TRBV18	TRBJ2-5	CASSPLFGQEVQETQYF
TRBV6-1	TRBJ2-3	CASTSSGSVTDTQYF
TRBV12-3/TRBV12-4	TRBJ2-3	CASSFPSGTTDTQYF
TRBV5-1	TRBJ2-5	CASSPILGQGKETQYF
TRBV29-1	TRBJ2-1	CSGQGLAGGGYNEQFF
TRBV9	TRBJ2-5	CASRALAAKETQYF
TRBV5-1	TRBJ2-2	CASRTLSILVEAGELFF
TRBV7-9	TRBJ2-5	CASSAFPSGGYQETQYF
TRBV20-1	TRBJ1-4	CSARHREKLFF
TRBV7-8	TRBJ2-1	CASSLQTGTPYNEQFF
TRBV12-3/TRBV12-4	TRBJ2-2	CASSLAGQGMGELFF
TRBV28	TRBJ2-7	CASIALGQPAYEQYF
TRBV29-1	TRBJ2-7	CSGVAENYEQYF